This T cell receptor beta chain was recovered during a study of cytomegalovirus exposure and HLA in healthy donors. PCR employed 60 Vbeta and 13 Jbeta primers. Profiled with immunoSEQ multiplex PCR; TCRdb holds only in-frame clones, not every one. The repertoire holds 250,000 or so clones, with more than 75% as singletons. Study results and caveats: A highly shared variant cluster was judged a likely technical artifact.

Despite likely unrecorded immune exposures, the donors were nominally healthy at the time of sampling. Germline CDR1 is SGHNT and CDR2 is YYREEE (reference sequence). V was pared by 0 bases and J by 1 base, with 6 bases between. This CDR3 has 14 residues. Concerning this clone itself: The antigen is undetermined.

V usage is TRBV5-4 and J usage is TRBJ2-3, with a tentative D call TRBD1 (6 bases). This clonotype was obtained from a human donor in good health. Sample: PBMCs. The CDR3 here is CASSLAGGTDTQYF. CDR3 nucleotides: TGTGCCAGCAGCTTGGCAGGGGGCACAGATACGCAGTATTTT.